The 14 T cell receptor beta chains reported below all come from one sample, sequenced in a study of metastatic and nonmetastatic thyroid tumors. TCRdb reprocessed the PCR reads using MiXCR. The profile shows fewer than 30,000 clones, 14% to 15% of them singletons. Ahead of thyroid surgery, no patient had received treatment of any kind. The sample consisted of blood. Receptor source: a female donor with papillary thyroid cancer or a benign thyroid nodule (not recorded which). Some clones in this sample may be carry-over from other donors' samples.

CDR3 DNA sequence: TGTGCCAGCAGTGACGCGGACAGGGGGGGCAATCAGCCCCAGCATTTT. It translates to CASSDADRGGNQPQHF. The chain employs TRBV6-4 and TRBJ1-5; 10 positions agree with TRBD1. CDR3 length equals 16 residues. Germline values: CDR1 MRHNA, CDR2 SNTAGT. Trimming cost V 2 bases and J 2 bases; bases outside gene matches: 3.

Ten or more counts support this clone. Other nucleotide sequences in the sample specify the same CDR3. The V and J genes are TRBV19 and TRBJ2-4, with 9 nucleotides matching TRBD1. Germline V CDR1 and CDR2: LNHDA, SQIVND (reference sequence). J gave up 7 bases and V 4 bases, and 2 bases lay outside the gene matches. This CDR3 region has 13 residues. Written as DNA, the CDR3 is TGTGCCAGTAGTAGGACAGGGGTCAACATTCAGTACTTC. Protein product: CASSRTGVNIQYF. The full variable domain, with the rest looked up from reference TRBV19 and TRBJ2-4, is DGGITQSPKYLFRKEGQNVTLSCEQNLNHDAMYWYRQDPGQGLRLIYYSQIVNDFQKGDIAEGYSVSREKKESFPLTVTSAQKNPTAFYLCASSRTGVNIQYFGAGTRLSVL.

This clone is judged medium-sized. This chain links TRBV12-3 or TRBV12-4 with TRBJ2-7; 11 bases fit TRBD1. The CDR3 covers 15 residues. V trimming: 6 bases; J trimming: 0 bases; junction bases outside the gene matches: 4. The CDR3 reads CASRSGQGVSYEQYF. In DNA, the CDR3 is TGTGCCAGCAGGTCGGGACAGGGGGTCTCCTACGAGCAGTACTTC.

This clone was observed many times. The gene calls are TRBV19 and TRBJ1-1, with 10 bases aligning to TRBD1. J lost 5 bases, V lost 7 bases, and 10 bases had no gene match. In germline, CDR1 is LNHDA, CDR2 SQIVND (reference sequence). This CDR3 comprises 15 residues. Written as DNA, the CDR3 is TGTGCCAGTACCTTCCAGGGACAGGGGAGTACTGAAGCTTTCTTT. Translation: CASTFQGQGSTEAFF.

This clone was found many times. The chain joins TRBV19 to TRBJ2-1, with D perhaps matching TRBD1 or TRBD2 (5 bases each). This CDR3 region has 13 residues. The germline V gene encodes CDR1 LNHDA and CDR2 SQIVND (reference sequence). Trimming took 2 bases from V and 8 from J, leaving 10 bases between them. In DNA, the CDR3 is TGTGCCAGTAGTATACGGGAAGGGGATGAGCAGTTCTTC. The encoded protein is CASSIREGDEQFF.

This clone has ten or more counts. The CDR3 nucleotides are TGTGCCAGCAGCACTCGACAGGGGTCGAACACTGAAGCTTTCTTT. Translating it yields CASSTRQGSNTEAFF. The chain links TRBV7-9 to TRBJ1-1; 8 positions agree with TRBD1. V shed 5 bases and J 1 base; nucleotides not matched to a gene: 6. CDR3 length equals 15 residues. The germline V gene has CDR1 SEHNR and CDR2 FQNEAQ (reference sequence).

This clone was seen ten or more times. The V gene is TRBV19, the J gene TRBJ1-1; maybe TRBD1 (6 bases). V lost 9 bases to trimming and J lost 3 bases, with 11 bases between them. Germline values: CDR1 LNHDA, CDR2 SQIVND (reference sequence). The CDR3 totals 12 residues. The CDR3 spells CASRGEDTEAFF. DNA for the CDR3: TGTGCCAGCAGGGGCGAGGACACTGAAGCTTTCTTT.

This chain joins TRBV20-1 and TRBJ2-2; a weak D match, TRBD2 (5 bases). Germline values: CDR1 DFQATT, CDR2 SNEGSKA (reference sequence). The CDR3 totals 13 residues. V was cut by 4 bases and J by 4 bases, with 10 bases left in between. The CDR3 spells CSATAGGTGELFF. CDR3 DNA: TGCAGTGCTACGGCGGGTGGCACCGGGGAGCTGTTTTTT.

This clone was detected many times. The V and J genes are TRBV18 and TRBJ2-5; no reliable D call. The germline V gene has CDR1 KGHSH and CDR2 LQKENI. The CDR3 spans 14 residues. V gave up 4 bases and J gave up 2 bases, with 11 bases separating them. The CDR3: CASSHLGTQETQYF. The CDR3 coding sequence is TGTGCCAGCTCACACCTCGGAACTCAAGAGACCCAGTACTTC.

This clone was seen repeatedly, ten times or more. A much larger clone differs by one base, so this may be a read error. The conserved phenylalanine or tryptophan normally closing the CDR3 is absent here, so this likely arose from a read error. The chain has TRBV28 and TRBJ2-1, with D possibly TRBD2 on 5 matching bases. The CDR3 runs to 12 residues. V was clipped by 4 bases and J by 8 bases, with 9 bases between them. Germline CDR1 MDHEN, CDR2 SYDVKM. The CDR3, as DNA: TGTGCCAGCAGTTGGACTCGTTATGAGCAGTTCCTC. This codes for CASSWTRYEQFL.

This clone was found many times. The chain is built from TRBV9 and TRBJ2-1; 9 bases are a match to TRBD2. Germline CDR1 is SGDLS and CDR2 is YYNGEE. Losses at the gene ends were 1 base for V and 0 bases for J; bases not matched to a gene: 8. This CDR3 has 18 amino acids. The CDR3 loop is CASSVWSSGTPSYNEQFF. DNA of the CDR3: TGTGCCAGCAGCGTATGGTCTAGCGGGACCCCCTCCTACAATGAGCAGTTCTTC.

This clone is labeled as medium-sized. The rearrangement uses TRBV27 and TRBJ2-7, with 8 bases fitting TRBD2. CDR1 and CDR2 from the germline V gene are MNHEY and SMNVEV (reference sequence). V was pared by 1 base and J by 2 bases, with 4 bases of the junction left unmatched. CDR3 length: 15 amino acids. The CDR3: CASSLWASGPYEQYF. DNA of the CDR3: TGTGCCAGCAGTTTATGGGCTAGCGGGCCCTACGAGCAGTACTTC.

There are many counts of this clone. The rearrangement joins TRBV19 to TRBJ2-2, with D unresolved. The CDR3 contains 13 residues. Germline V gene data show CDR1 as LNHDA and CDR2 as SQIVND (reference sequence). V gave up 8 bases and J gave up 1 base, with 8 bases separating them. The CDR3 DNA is TGTGCCAGTGAGGCGGAGAACACCGGGGAGCTGTTTTTT. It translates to CASEAENTGELFF.

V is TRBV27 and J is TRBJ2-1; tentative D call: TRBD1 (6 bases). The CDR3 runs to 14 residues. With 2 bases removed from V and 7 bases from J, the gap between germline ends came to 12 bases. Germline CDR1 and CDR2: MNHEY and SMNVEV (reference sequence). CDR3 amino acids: CASSLGGLGNEQFF. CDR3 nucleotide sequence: TGTGCCAGCAGTTTAGGGGGCCTGGGGAATGAGCAGTTCTTC.